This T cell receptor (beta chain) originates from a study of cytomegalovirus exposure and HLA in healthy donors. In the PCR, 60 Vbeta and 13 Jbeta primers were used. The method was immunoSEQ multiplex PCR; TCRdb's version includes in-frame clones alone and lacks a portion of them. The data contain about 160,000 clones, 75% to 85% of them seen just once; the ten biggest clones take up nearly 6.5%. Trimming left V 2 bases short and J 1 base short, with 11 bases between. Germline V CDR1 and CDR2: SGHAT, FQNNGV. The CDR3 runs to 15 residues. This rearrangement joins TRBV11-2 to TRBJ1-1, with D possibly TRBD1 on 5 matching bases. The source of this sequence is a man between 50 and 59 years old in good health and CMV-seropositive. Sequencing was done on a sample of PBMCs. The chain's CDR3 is CASSLFDRKNTEAFF. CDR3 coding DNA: TGTGCCAGCAGCTTATTTGACAGAAAGAACACTGAAGCTTTCTTT.